What follows are 5 T cell receptor beta chains derived from one specimen sequenced in a study of OX40 agonist ivuxolimab in advanced cancers. TCRdb keeps only in-frame clones here, not all; method: immunoSEQ multiplex PCR. This sample has 16,000 or so clones, with around 88% found just once. Sequences were derived from CD4+ or CD8+ T cells sorted from blood, sampled in a trial of the OX40 agonist ivuxolimab. Receptors were obtained from an adult with an advanced solid tumor such as melanoma, head and neck, liver or kidney cancer.

The DNA for the CDR3 is TGTGCCACCAGCAGCTCCAGGGGTGGAGAAAAACTGTTTTTT. Protein product: CATSSSRGGEKLFF. The rearrangement links TRBV15 to TRBJ1-4; tentative D call: TRBD1 (6 bases). There are 14 residues in the CDR3. Germline V lookup: CDR1 LNHNV, CDR2 YYDKDF (reference sequence). V shed 3 bases and J shed 8 bases, with 13 bases lying between them.

This clone occurred once. This sequence joins TRBV5-4 and TRBJ2-2; 7 nucleotides align to TRBD1. The germline V gene encodes CDR1 SGHNT and CDR2 YYREEE (reference sequence). This CDR3 is built from 15 residues. J lost 6 bases, V lost 2 bases, and 7 bases had no gene match. The CDR3, as DNA: TGTGCCAGCAGCTTACTGACAGGGAGACCCGGGGAGCTGTTTTTT. Amino acids: CASSLLTGRPGELFF.

This clone was counted a single time. CDR3 nucleotide sequence: TGTGCCATCAGTGAAAGAGATTCACCCCTCCACTTT. This gives the protein CAISERDSPLHF. This chain uses TRBV10-3 with TRBJ1-6; no clear D gene. The CDR3 is 12 amino acids. Trimming took off 3 bases at V and 8 bases at J, with 5 bases between the two ends. Germline loops: CDR1 ENHRY, CDR2 SYGVKD.

This clone was counted once. The chain links TRBV28 to TRBJ2-7; TRBD1 aligns across 9 bases. CDR1 MDHEN and CDR2 SYDVKM come from the germline V gene. Losses at the gene ends were 1 base for V and 3 bases for J; bases not matched to a gene: 4. The CDR3 spans 15 residues. CDR3 sequence (DNA): TGTGCCAGCAGTTTATTCGGGGGACAGGGCTACGAGCAGTACTTC. As protein: CASSLFGGQGYEQYF.

The DNA of the CDR3 is TGTGCCAGTAGTGATACGGGACGGCGAATGAACACTGAAGCTTTCTTT. Amino acid sequence: CASSDTGRRMNTEAFF. V and J are TRBV19 and TRBJ1-1; possible D gene TRBD1, 5 bases. Germline CDR1 reads LNHDA; CDR2 reads SQIVND (reference sequence). V lost 5 bases, J lost 0 bases, and 16 bases lay in between. This CDR3 has 16 amino acids.